The sequence of this T cell receptor (beta chain) was determined in a study of beta chain features in type 1 diabetes (dated by TCRdb to the late 2010s). About the full investigation: Mean age, gender distribution, total cell number and subset yield were not different between patients and healthy donors. Whereas all 28 donors provided naive and central memory subsets, regulatory and stem cell-like memory subsets were isolated from just 8 patients and roughly eight healthy donors. The study compared TCRB repertoires of sorted circulating CD4+ T cell subsets between recently diagnosed type 1 diabetes patients and matched healthy donors. A total of 100 million to 110 million sorted cells were examined across all samples, and a strong correlation was observed between cell number per subset and RNA yield.

This clone came up a few times. The clone's antigen remains unknown. Base qualities are not at hand, and no much larger clone is one base apart. The V end loses 7 bases and the J end loses 8 bases, and a stretch of 17 bases separates them. The germline V gene encodes CDR1 SGHAT and CDR2 FQDESV (reference sequence). Spanning cysteine to phenylalanine, the CDR3 consists of 13 amino acids. Just the 39-base CDR3 DNA is kept, in frame starting at base 1. The High Capacity cDNA Reverse Transcription Kit was used to reverse transcribe all of the isolated RNA, meaning that expressed TCRB transcripts were what got sequenced. Deep immunoSEQ sequencing was applied to naive, central memory and regulatory T cell samples, giving an average of about 3.7 million total reads per sample. After sorted cells were lysed in RLT buffer, RNA was extracted with DNase-treated RNeasy Micro or Mini kits, with the choice depending on cell number. Each cell subset was processed on its own to prevent cross-contamination, while patient and healthy donor samples were processed together. The immunoSEQ multiplex PCR was used to amplify TCRB sequences from cDNA, yielding 87-bp fragments that span the CDR3 region. The amplicons were sequenced using the Illumina HiSeq platform. Regarding the original processing steps: Synthetic template baselines were used to correct PCR bias computationally, reads within Hamming distance 2 were collapsed, and singletons that could not be merged were discarded. Reads were aligned against IMGT so that V, D and J genes, CDR3 length and insertions or deletions at six rearrangement sites could be assigned. Within each subset, clonotype counts were normalized to sorted cell number, after which true diversity and Gini coefficients were computed with the tcR R package. The overlap coefficient, calculated on TCRB nucleotide sequences, was used to quantify repertoire sharing. As a proxy for the pre-selection repertoire, out-of-frame TCRB sequences from naive cells were analyzed. This is the immuneACCESS table as TCRdb keeps it, with only in-frame sequences that have V and J called. A part of the clones is gone; compared with another copy, unresolved V genes explain less than half, and the rest is unexplained. The D gene and trimming were derived from the DNA, and the V and J assignments and clone size from that table. This sample lists fewer than 350,000 clones; about 20% were detected once. Approximately 0.046% of the sample is taken by the ten largest.

Overall results and qualifications from the work: Because cDNA was sequenced instead of genomic DNA, activated cells with high expression could be over-represented, although the groups did not differ in activation or CD3 levels. Shorter templates might have been favored by PCR, but patient and control samples were amplified and corrected together, so both groups would have been affected equally by any skew. Fewer insertions and more nucleotide deletions at VDJ recombination sites were observed in patients with type 1 diabetes, implying thymic rearrangement abnormalities. Only small numbers of individuals were included in the HLA sub-analyses, which left unresolved whether HLA type had any influence on TCRB rearrangement. In all four CD4+ subsets, TCRB CDR3 length was moderately but significantly shorter in type 1 diabetes patients. Naive, central memory and regulatory TCRB repertoires appeared more similar among patients than among healthy donors.

From each donor, a single peripheral blood sample of about 110 mL on average was drawn into heparinised tubes. A BD FACSAria II was used to sort naive, central memory, regulatory and stem cell-like memory CD4+ T cells with a panel that included CD45RO, CCR7, CD25, CD127, CD95 and CD27. All sorted populations exceeded 95% purity. Right away, PBMCs were isolated by Lymphoprep density gradient centrifugation and were stained directly, with no culture step. So that batch effects would be minimized, each experiment stained and sorted samples in pairs, pairing one healthy donor with one patient. The sequence joins TRBV11-1 to TRBJ1-1; a tentative D match to TRBD1 spans 6 bases. The sequenced material came from naive CD4+ T cells from blood. The cell subset or site tag for this specimen amounts to: true naive CD4+ T cells. This TCR derives from a woman younger than 35 in good health. The CDR3 protein sequence reads: CASKKTGTSEAFF. The DNA sequence is given as TGTGCCAGCAAAAAAACCGGGACATCAGAAGCTTTCTTT.